The 26 T cell receptor beta chains in this list originate from one sample, sequenced in a study of cytomegalovirus exposure and HLA in healthy donors. Primers for the PCR totalled 60 Vbeta and 13 Jbeta. Sequenced by immunoSEQ multiplex PCR; TCRdb stores in-frame clones only, minus some. The data contain approximately 190,000 clones, around three quarters of them singletons. Sequenced material: PBMCs. These receptors were obtained from a woman in her 30s in good health and CMV-seropositive.

The chain is built from TRBV28 and TRBJ2-5, with TRBD2 as a possible D gene (7 bases). The CDR3 sequence is 13 residues long. From germline, CDR1 is MDHEN and CDR2 SYDVKM. V was pared by 3 bases and J by 5 bases, with 10 bases between. CDR3 sequence: CASSLGGAETQYF. In DNA, the CDR3 is TGTGCCAGCAGTTTGGGGGGGGCGGAGACCCAGTACTTC.

The chain uses TRBV6-4 and TRBJ1-5; 8 bases agree with TRBD1. CDR3 size: 15 residues. V trimming: 7 bases; J trimming: 1 base; junction bases outside the gene matches: 6. Looked up from germline, CDR1 is MRHNA and CDR2 is SNTAGT. The chain's CDR3 is CASTGTGGSNQPQHF. CDR3 coding DNA: TGTGCCAGCACCGGAACAGGGGGAAGCAATCAGCCCCAGCATTTT.

The chain is built from TRBV9 and TRBJ1-4, with TRBD1 matching 7 bases. After removal of 0 bases from V and 3 bases from J, the junction contained 14 bases not matched to a gene. The CDR3 sequence is 19 residues long. In germline, CDR1 is SGDLS, CDR2 YYNGEE. CDR3 amino acids: CASSVGLGGRGTSNEKLFF. DNA of the CDR3: TGTGCCAGCAGCGTAGGCCTAGGGGGCAGGGGAACATCTAATGAAAAACTGTTTTTT. Filled out from reference TRBV9 and TRBJ1-4, the complete variable domain reads DSGVTQTPKHLITATGQRVTLRCSPRSGDLSVYWYQQSLDQGLQFLIQYYNGEERAKGNILERFSAQQFPDLHSELNLSSLELGDSALYFCASSVGLGGRGTSNEKLFFGSGTQLSVL.

The chain combines TRBV5-5 with TRBJ2-7, with 8 nucleotides matching TRBD1. The V and J ends lost 2 bases and 2 bases, in that order; junction bases with no gene match: 3. The CDR3 totals 14 residues. CDR1 and CDR2 (germline): SGHKS, YYEKEE (reference sequence). CDR3 bases: TGTGCCAGCAGCTTCCGACAGGGGCCCTACGAGCAGTACTTC. Translated, it gives CASSFRQGPYEQYF.

This clone turned up a few times. V gene TRBV27 combines with J gene TRBJ1-2; D is uncertain. In germline, CDR1 is MNHEY, CDR2 SMNVEV (reference sequence). The CDR3 is 12 residues long. The V end lost 3 bases, the J end lost 9 bases, and 11 bases lay between the germline ends. The CDR3 here is CASSLAGKSYTF. The CDR3 coding sequence is TGTGCCAGCAGTTTGGCTGGCAAGAGCTACACCTTC.

The rearrangement links TRBV21-1 to TRBJ2-3; the D call of TRBD2 is as the table states it, not checked on the DNA. TRBV21-1 is labeled a pseudogene. This CDR3 has 17 amino acids. The CDR3 coding sequence is TGTGCCAGCAGCTCCTGTTTACTAGCGGGAGCATACTATACGCAGTATTTT. Protein product: CASSSCLLAGAYYTQYF.

To note about this clone: At one of its ends the junction is not consistent with the germline gene, which may arise from a read error. This chain joins TRBV11-2 and TRBJ2-7; a weak D match, TRBD1 (6 bases). CDR1 SGHAT and CDR2 FQNNGV come from the germline V gene. This CDR3 has 15 amino acids. The CDR3 nucleotides read TGTGCCAGCAGCCTAGAGGACAGCCTTAGCTACAAGCAGTACTTC. Its protein product is CASSLEDSLSYKQYF.

This chain connects TRBV2 to TRBJ2-6, with 14 bases fitting TRBD2. CDR1 SNHLY and CDR2 FYNNEI come from the germline V gene. The CDR3 sequence is 18 residues long. V gave up 5 bases and J gave up 0 bases; unmatched junction bases: 3. The CDR3 nucleotides read TGTGCCAGCAGTATGGGACTAGCGGGAGTCTCTGGGGCCAACGTCCTGACTTTC. Its protein is CASSMGLAGVSGANVLTF.

This clone was recorded once. The chain has TRBV30 and TRBJ1-2, with 8 positions matching TRBD1. The CDR3 sequence is 16 residues long. Trimming cost V 2 bases and J 4 bases; bases outside gene matches: 12. Germline V CDR1 and CDR2: GTSNPN, SVGIG (reference sequence). DNA of the CDR3: TGTGCCTGGAGTCCCCCGGTAGACAGGGGTTTCTATGGCTACACCTTC. Encoded protein: CAWSPPVDRGFYGYTF.

The genes are TRBV30 and TRBJ1-5; TRBD1 is a possible D gene (5 bases). Germline V gene lookup returns CDR1 GTSNPN and CDR2 SVGIG (reference sequence). The V end lost 1 base, the J end lost 0 bases, and 7 bases lay between the germline ends. CDR3 size: 14 residues. In nucleotides, the CDR3 is TGTGCCTGGAGTGCGGGGGATAGCAATCAGCCCCAGCATTTT. Its translation: CAWSAGDSNQPQHF.

The chain is built from TRBV11-3 and TRBJ1-1, with a weak D call TRBD1 (5 bases). V lost 1 base and J lost 1, with 13 bases in between. CDR1 and CDR2 from the germline V gene are SGHNT and YENEEA. The CDR3 is made up of 16 amino acids. CDR3 nucleotide sequence: TGTGCCAGCAGCTTAGGGCCACACGGGGGGAACACTGAAGCTTTCTTT. It is translated as CASSLGPHGGNTEAFF.

This chain uses TRBV5-4 with TRBJ2-5; 11 nucleotides line up with TRBD2. The end of the DNA aligns better with TRBJ2-7, so the J call may be wrong. Germline V gives CDR1 SGHNT, CDR2 YYREEE (reference sequence). This CDR3 region has 16 residues. DNA of the CDR3: TGTGCCAGCAGCTTGGCTAGCGGGGGGCCAATTTACGAGCAGTACTTC. Translating it yields CASSLASGGPIYEQYF.

In DNA, the CDR3 is TGTGCCAGTAGTATTGCAGGGAATAGGTACGAGCAGTACTTC. Its translation: CASSIAGNRYEQYF. The chain is built from TRBV19 and TRBJ2-7, with D possibly matching TRBD1 (5 bases). The CDR3 covers 14 residues. CDR1 is LNHDA, CDR2 SQIVND, per germline (reference sequence). The V end was cut by 3 bases, the J end by 4 bases, with 13 bases between.

The chain employs TRBV13 and TRBJ2-7, with D perhaps TRBD2 (5 bases). With 5 bases removed from V and 3 bases from J, the gap between germline ends came to 14 bases. CDR3 size: 14 residues. In germline, CDR1 is PRHDT, CDR2 FYEKMQ (reference sequence). The DNA for the CDR3 is TGTGCCAGCAGCCCCGCCAGGAGGAGCTACGAGCAGTACTTC. Protein: CASSPARRSYEQYF.

The gene calls are TRBV15 and TRBJ2-7, with D possibly TRBD2 on 7 matching bases. The CDR3 has 15 amino acids. Germline V gene sequence: CDR1 LNHNV, CDR2 YYDKDF (reference sequence). The V gene lost 5 bases and the J gene lost 2 bases, with 16 bases spanning the gap. CDR3: CATSPEGGAAYEQYF. Written as DNA, the CDR3 is TGTGCCACCAGCCCCGAGGGGGGGGCGGCCTACGAGCAGTACTTC.

The chain recombines TRBV30 with TRBJ2-5; no firm D call. The germline CDR1 and CDR2 sequences are GTSNPN and SVGIG (reference sequence). This CDR3 has 12 amino acids. V was cut by 1 base and J by 5 bases, with 8 bases left in between. The DNA of the CDR3 is TGTGCCTGGAGTGCTTATTCGGAGACCCAGTACTTC. It codes for CAWSAYSETQYF.

The chain recombines TRBV5-8 with TRBJ1-5, with D perhaps TRBD1 (6 bases). This CDR3 region has 15 residues. Trimming stripped 4 bases from V and 4 bases from J, with 15 bases between. Looked up from germline, CDR1 is SGHTS and CDR2 is YDEGEE. In DNA form, the CDR3 reads TGTGCCAGCAGCCTGGACAGATCTCGAAATCAGCCCCAGCATTTT. Protein product: CASSLDRSRNQPQHF.

The DNA of the CDR3 is TGTGCCTTACTCACTGTTAACTATGGCTACACCTTC. It yields the protein CALLTVNYGYTF. The chain uses TRBV30 and TRBJ1-2; no reliable D call. Trimming took 7 bases from V and 1 from J, leaving 10 bases between them. Germline assignment: CDR1 GTSNPN and CDR2 SVGIG (reference sequence). This CDR3 spans 12 amino acids.

V and J are TRBV28 and TRBJ2-1, with 9 bases lining up with TRBD1. In germline, CDR1 is MDHEN, CDR2 SYDVKM. The CDR3 totals 14 residues. V gave up 6 bases and J gave up 3 bases; unmatched junction bases: 3. The CDR3 coding sequence is TGTGCCAGCAGGGGGGGACAGGGCTACAATGAGCAGTTCTTC. It is translated as CASRGGQGYNEQFF.

V is TRBV7-3 and J is TRBJ2-3; the match to TRBD2 covers 7 bases. In germline, CDR1 is SGHTA, CDR2 FQGTGA. The CDR3 has 14 residues. Germline trimming cut 2 bases from V and 6 bases from J; bases unmatched to any gene: 5. As DNA, the CDR3 is TGTGCCAGCAGCTTAGGCGGGAGAGGGGATACGCAGTATTTT. Its protein product is CASSLGGRGDTQYF.

V usage is TRBV7-2 and J usage is TRBJ1-2; D unresolved. V was cut by 5 bases and J by 4 bases, with 11 bases left in between. This CDR3 comprises 13 residues. Germline CDR1 reads SGHTA; CDR2 reads FQGNSA. The CDR3 reads CASSPPRGYGYTF. For the CDR3, the DNA is TGTGCCAGCAGCCCCCCCCGGGGCTATGGCTACACCTTC. The full variable domain, completed using reference TRBV7-2 and TRBJ1-2, is GAGVSQSPSNKVTEKGKDVELRCDPISGHTALYWYRQSLGQGLEFLIYFQGNSAPDKSGLPSDRFSAERTGGSVSTLTIQRTQQEDSAVYLCASSPPRGYGYTFGSGTRLTVV.

The CDR3 DNA follows: TGTGCCTGGAGTCCACAGAACTACGAGCAGTACTTC. Protein: CAWSPQNYEQYF. This sequence joins TRBV30 and TRBJ2-7, with D unresolved. CDR1 is GTSNPN and CDR2 is SVGIG in the germline V gene (reference sequence). The CDR3 is 12 residues long. V lost 2 bases and J lost 3, with 8 bases in between.

The chain uses TRBV29-1 and TRBJ2-3; D is possibly TRBD2 (5 bases). V was shortened by 4 bases and J by 6 bases, with 17 bases between the two germline ends. The CDR3 is 14 amino acids. Germline-derived CDR1 and CDR2 are SQVTM and ANQGSEA. The CDR3 reads CSVAAGSSRDTQYF. CDR3 nucleotide sequence: TGCAGCGTTGCGGCGGGTTCCTCCCGGGATACGCAGTATTTT.

The gene calls are TRBV28 and TRBJ1-5; D unresolved. Germline-derived CDR1 and CDR2 are MDHEN and SYDVKM. The CDR3 extends over 12 amino acids. Trimming left V 9 bases short and J 3 bases short, with 9 bases between. CDR3 protein: CASTVNNQPQHF. As DNA, the CDR3 is TGTGCCAGTACGGTCAACAATCAGCCCCAGCATTTT.

The chain has TRBV4-1 and TRBJ2-1; D perhaps matches TRBD1 (5 bases). The germline V gene encodes CDR1 MGHRA and CDR2 YSYEKL. There are 15 residues in the CDR3. V was cut by 0 bases and J by 6 bases, with 12 bases left in between. DNA of the CDR3: TGCGCCAGCAGCCAAGATGAGGACACCACCAATGAGCAGTTCTTC. Translation gives CASSQDEDTTNEQFF.

This chain links TRBV7-9 with TRBJ1-5; weak D call: TRBD1 (5 bases). The CDR3 is 12 amino acids. Trimming pared 3 bases from V and 9 bases from J, leaving 9 bases between. Germline CDR1 is SEHNR and CDR2 is FQNEAQ (reference sequence). The CDR3 DNA is TGTGCCAGCAGCTTGGGGACTGGGCCCCAGCATTTT. Residues: CASSLGTGPQHF.